These 3 T cell receptor beta chains came from one sample sequenced in a study of PD-L1 blockade in urothelial cancer. Regarding time point: peripheral blood 6 weeks after treatment start. Method: immunoSEQ multiplex PCR; TCRdb's copy keeps in-frame clones and lacks some. The data show about 120,000 clones, about 83% seen once. The sequenced sample was PBMCs, obtained around atezolizumab (anti-PD-L1) treatment. The receptors come from a man between 50 and 59 years old with urothelial cancer.

Turning to this clone: One end of the junction does not line up with germline, which may come from a read error. The chain couples TRBV15 to TRBJ2-1; 10 bases are a match to TRBD2. The CDR3 length is 13 residues. In germline, CDR1 is LNHNV, CDR2 YYDKDF (reference sequence). CDR3 amino acids: CATTRLAGSEQFF. The DNA of the CDR3 is TGTGCCACCACCAGACTAGCGGGTAGTGAGCAGTTCTTC. Using reference TRBV15 and TRBJ2-1 for the parts outside the CDR3, the full variable domain is DAMVIQNPRYQVTQFGKPVTLSCSQTLNHNVMYWYQQKSSQAPKLLFHYYDKDFNNEADTPDNFQSRRPNTSFCFLDIRSPGLGDTAMYLCATTRLAGSEQFFGPGTRLTVL.

The rearrangement joins TRBV7-9 to TRBJ2-5; TRBD1 aligns across 9 bases. The V gene end was trimmed by 4 bases and the J gene end by 5 bases; junction bases not matched to a gene: 11. The CDR3 runs 16 residues. The germline V gene has CDR1 SEHNR and CDR2 FQNEAQ (reference sequence). CDR3 amino acids: CASSSLMGTGIETQYF. CDR3 DNA: TGTGCCAGCAGCTCCCTAATGGGGACAGGGATTGAGACCCAGTACTTC.

The V and J genes are TRBV7-9 and TRBJ2-2; 11 bases agree with TRBD1. V trimming: 5 bases; J trimming: 5 bases; junction bases outside the gene matches: 7. Germline CDR1 is SEHNR and CDR2 is FQNEAQ (reference sequence). The CDR3 runs 16 residues. The CDR3 sequence: CASSAPGQGGTGELFF. The CDR3 DNA reads TGTGCCAGCAGCGCCCCGGGACAGGGGGGGACCGGGGAGCTGTTTTTT.